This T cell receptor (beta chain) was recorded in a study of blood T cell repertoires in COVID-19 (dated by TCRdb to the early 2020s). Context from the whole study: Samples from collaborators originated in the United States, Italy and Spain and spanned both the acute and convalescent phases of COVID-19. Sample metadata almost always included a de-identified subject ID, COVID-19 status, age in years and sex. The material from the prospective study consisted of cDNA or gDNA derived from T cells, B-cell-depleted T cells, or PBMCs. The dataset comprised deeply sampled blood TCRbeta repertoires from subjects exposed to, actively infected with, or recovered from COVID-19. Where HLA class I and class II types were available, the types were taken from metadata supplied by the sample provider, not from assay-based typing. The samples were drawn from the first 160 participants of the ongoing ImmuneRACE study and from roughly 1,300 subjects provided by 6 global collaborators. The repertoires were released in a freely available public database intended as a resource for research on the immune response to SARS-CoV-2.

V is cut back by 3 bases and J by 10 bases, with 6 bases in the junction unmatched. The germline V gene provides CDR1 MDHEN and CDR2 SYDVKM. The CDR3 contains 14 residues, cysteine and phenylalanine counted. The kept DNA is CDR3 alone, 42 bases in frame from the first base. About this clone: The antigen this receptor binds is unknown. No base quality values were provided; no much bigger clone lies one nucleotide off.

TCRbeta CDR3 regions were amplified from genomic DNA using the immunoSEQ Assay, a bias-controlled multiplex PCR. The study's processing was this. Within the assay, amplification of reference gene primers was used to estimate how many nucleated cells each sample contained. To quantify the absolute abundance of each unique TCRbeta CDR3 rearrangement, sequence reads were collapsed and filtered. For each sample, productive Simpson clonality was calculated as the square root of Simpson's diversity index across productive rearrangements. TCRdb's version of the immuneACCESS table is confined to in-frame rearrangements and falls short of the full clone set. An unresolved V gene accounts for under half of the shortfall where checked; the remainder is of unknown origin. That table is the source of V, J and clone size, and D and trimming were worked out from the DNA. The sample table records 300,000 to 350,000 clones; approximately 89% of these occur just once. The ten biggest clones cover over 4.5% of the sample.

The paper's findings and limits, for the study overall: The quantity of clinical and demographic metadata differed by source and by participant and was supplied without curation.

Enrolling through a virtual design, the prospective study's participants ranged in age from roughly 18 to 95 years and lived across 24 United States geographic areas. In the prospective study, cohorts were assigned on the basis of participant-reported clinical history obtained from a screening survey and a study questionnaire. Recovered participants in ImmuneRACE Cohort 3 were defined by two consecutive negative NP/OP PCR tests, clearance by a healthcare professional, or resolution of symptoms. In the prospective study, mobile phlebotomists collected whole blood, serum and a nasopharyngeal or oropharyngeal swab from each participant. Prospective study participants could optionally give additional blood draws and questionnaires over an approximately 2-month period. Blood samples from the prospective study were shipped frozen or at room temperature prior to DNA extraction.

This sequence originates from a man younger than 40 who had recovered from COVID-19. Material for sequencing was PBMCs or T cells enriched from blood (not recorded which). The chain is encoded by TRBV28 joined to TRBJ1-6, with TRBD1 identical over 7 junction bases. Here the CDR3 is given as CASSLYRGGSPLHF. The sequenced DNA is TGTGCCAGCAGTTTGTACAGGGGAGGATCACCCCTCCACTTT.